The 11 T cell receptor beta chains given below trace back to one sample, sequenced in a study of T cells in Graves' hyperthyroidism and ophthalmopathy. Authors of the study amplified TCR beta CDR3 regions from RNA transcripts. Using the HTBI primer set, a first-round RT-PCR was run on the TCR CDR3. TCRdb analysed the multiplex PCR reads with MiXCR anew, one entry per CDR3 protein. The sample includes around 700,000 distinct CDR3 sequences, under 20% of them seen just once. The sample comprised blood. The receptor set was obtained from a woman aged 45-65 years with Graves' hyperthyroidism that later progressed to Graves' ophthalmopathy.

The chain joins TRBV19 to TRBJ1-5, with 10 positions matching TRBD1. V shed 4 bases, J shed 7 bases, and the junction held 4 bases outside the gene matches. Germline V gene lookup returns CDR1 LNHDA and CDR2 SQIVND (reference sequence). The CDR3 length is 14 residues. As DNA, the CDR3 is TGTGCCAGTAGTACGACAGGGGGCGAACAGCCCCAGCATTTT. Its protein product is CASSTTGGEQPQHF. The complete variable domain, with remaining parts taken from reference TRBV19 and TRBJ1-5, reads DGGITQSPKYLFRKEGQNVTLSCEQNLNHDAMYWYRQDPGQGLRLIYYSQIVNDFQKGDIAEGYSVSREKKESFPLTVTSAQKNPTAFYLCASSTTGGEQPQHFGDGTRLSIL.

V gene TRBV7-2 combines with J gene TRBJ2-3; no firm D call. The CDR3 runs 16 residues. Germline values: CDR1 SGHTA, CDR2 FQGNSA. V lost 0 bases, J lost 2 bases, and 12 bases lay in between. The CDR3 sequence is CASSLAVQAFTDTQYF. The CDR3 DNA reads TGTGCCAGCAGCTTAGCGGTGCAGGCCTTCACAGATACGCAGTATTTT.

This clonotype showed up just a few times. The gene calls are TRBV19 and TRBJ1-2; D gene uncertain. CDR3 length equals 16 residues. In germline, CDR1 is LNHDA, CDR2 SQIVND (reference sequence). V lost 7 bases and J lost 0, with 18 bases in between. Written as DNA, the CDR3 is TGTGCCAGTACCCGAAGTGGTTCAGTTACTAACTATGGCTACACCTTC. Translating it yields CASTRSGSVTNYGYTF.

Regarding this clonotype: This clone may be a read error of a much larger clone one base away. V and J are TRBV27 and TRBJ2-7; maybe TRBD1 (6 bases). Trimming took off 3 bases at V and 5 bases at J, with 14 bases between the two ends. The length of the CDR3 is 14 residues. CDR1 and CDR2 (germline): MNHEY, SMNVEV (reference sequence). CDR3 in DNA: TGTGCCAGCAGTTTTGAAAGGGGGTACCACGAGCAGTACTTC. This translates into CASSFERGYHEQYF.

This clonotype appeared many times. The rearrangement uses TRBV2 and TRBJ1-5, with 9 bases that match TRBD1. V lost 10 bases to trimming and J lost 0 bases; unmatched junction nucleotides: 7. This CDR3 comprises 15 residues. CDR1 SNHLY and CDR2 FYNNEI come from the germline V gene. The CDR3 coding sequence is TGTGCCACCGATAGGACAGGGGATAGCAATCAGCCCCAGCATTTT. Protein: CATDRTGDSNQPQHF.

The chain carries TRBV7-9 and TRBJ1-2, with D possibly being TRBD1 (5 bases). The germline gives CDR1 SEHNR, CDR2 FQNEAQ (reference sequence). Trimming left V 5 bases short and J 1 base short, with 20 bases between. The CDR3 length is 17 residues. The CDR3 is CASSRPGPVFFNYGYTF. The CDR3 DNA follows: TGTGCCAGCAGCCGACCGGGACCCGTTTTTTTTAACTATGGCTACACCTTC.

This clonotype showed up just a few times. The chain combines TRBV6-2 or TRBV6-3 with TRBJ2-7, with 9 bases fitting TRBD1. The CDR3 contains 14 residues. In germline, CDR1 is MNHEY, CDR2 SVGEGT. J gave up 2 bases and V 11 bases, and 10 bases lay outside the gene matches. The CDR3 region is CAAIRDRETYEQYF. CDR3 in DNA: TGTGCCGCAATCCGGGACAGGGAGACCTACGAGCAGTACTTC.

The chain links TRBV4-2 to TRBJ2-4; D possibly matches TRBD1 or TRBD2 (5 bases each). V lost 0 bases and J lost 2, with 8 bases in between. Germline V lookup: CDR1 LGHNA, CDR2 YNFKEQ. This CDR3 is 15 amino acids long. The DNA for the CDR3 is TGTGCCAGCAGCCAAGATGGGGGAACCAAAAACATTCAGTACTTC. The encoded protein is CASSQDGGTKNIQYF.

V gene TRBV28 combines with J gene TRBJ1-5; TRBD1 matches 9 bases. The CDR3 extends over 15 amino acids. Germline trimming cut 3 bases from V and 3 bases from J; bases unmatched to any gene: 3. Germline V gene sequence: CDR1 MDHEN, CDR2 SYDVKM. CDR3 nucleotides: TGTGCCAGCAGTTTCTTACAGGGGGCCAATCAGCCCCAGCATTTT. Translating it yields CASSFLQGANQPQHF.

Ten or more counts support this clonotype. This chain uses TRBV11-2 with TRBJ2-1, with 8 bases matching TRBD1. This CDR3 is 13 amino acids long. V lost 6 bases, J lost 7 bases, and 5 bases stayed unmatched. Germline V gene data show CDR1 as SGHAT and CDR2 as FQNNGV. Here the CDR3 DNA reads TGTGCCAGCAGGGACAGGGCAAGAAATGAGCAGTTCTTC. This gives the protein CASRDRARNEQFF.

The chain recombines TRBV3-1 with TRBJ2-5; TRBD2 is a possible D gene (7 bases). CDR1 is LGHDT, CDR2 YNNKEL, per germline (reference sequence). The V gene lost 8 bases and the J gene lost 4 bases, with 17 bases spanning the gap. The CDR3 covers 14 residues. CDR3 coding DNA: TGTGCCAGCGAAAGTGGGGGGGCGGGAGAGACCCAGTACTTC. It codes for CASESGGAGETQYF.